This T cell receptor beta chain was sequenced in a study of T cell responses to AZD1222 COVID-19 vaccine. With 0 bases removed from V and 0 bases from J, the gap between germline ends came to 5 bases. CDR1 is SGHRS, CDR2 YFSETQ, per germline. The CDR3 spans 14 residues. Repertoires were generated with immunoSEQ multiplex PCR, while TCRdb's copy carries only in-frame clones and drops some. The sample has 130,000 or so clones; 93% are singletons. This TCR was recovered from an adult in good health. V is TRBV5-1 and J is TRBJ2-3; no definite D call. This specimen was peripheral blood, taken on day 0 of AZD1222 vaccination. The CDR3 region has the DNA TGCGCCAGCAGCTTGGGTTCGAGCACAGATACGCAGTATTTT. Residues: CASSLGSSTDTQYF.